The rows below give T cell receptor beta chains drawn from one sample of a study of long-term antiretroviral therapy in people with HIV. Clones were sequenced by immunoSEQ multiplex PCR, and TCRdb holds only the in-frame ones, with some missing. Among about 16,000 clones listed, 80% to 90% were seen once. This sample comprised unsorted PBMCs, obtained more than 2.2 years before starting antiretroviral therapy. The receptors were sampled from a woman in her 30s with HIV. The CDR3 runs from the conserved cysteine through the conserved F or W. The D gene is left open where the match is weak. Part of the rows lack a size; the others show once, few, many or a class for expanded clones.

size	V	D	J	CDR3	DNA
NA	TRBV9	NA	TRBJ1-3	CASSVGTTSGNTIYF	TGTGCCAGCAGCGTTGGAACCACCTCTGGAAACACCATATATTTT
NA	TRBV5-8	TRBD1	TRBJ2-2	CASSLQGANTGELFF	TGTGCCAGCAGCCTACAGGGGGCGAACACCGGGGAGCTGTTTTTT
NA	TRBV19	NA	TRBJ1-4	CASSSPRGSNEKLFF	TGTGCCAGTAGTAGCCCCCGCGGGAGTAATGAAAAACTGTTTTTT
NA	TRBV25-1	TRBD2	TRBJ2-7	CASSHPGLAGVLGEQYF	TGTGCCAGCAGTCACCCCGGACTAGCGGGGGTACTGGGCGAGCAGTACTTC
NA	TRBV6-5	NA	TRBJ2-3	CASSFTWGAAPDTQYF	TGTGCCAGCAGTTTCACCTGGGGAGCGGCCCCAGATACGCAGTATTTT
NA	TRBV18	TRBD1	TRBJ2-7	CASSSNRDRETYEQYF	TGTGCCAGCTCATCTAACCGGGACAGGGAGACCTACGAGCAGTACTTC
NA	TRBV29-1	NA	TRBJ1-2	CSVDLNGYTF	TGCAGCGTTGACCTAAATGGCTACACCTTC
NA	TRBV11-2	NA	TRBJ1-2	CASSSNYGYTF	TGTGCCAGCAGCTCTAACTATGGCTACACCTTC
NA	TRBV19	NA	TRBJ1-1	CASSGSGGLNTEAFF	TGTGCCAGTAGTGGGTCCGGCGGTTTGAACACTGAAGCTTTCTTT
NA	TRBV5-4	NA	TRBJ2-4	CASSLAEAKNIQYF	TGTGCCAGCAGCTTGGCCGAAGCCAAAAACATTCAGTACTTC
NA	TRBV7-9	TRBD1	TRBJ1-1	CASRQGQGVKTEAFF	TGTGCCAGCAGACAAGGACAGGGGGTGAAAACTGAAGCTTTCTTT
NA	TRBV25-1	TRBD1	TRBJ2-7	CASSEFQGAQYEQYF	TGTGCCAGCAGTGAATTCCAGGGGGCTCAGTACGAGCAGTACTTC
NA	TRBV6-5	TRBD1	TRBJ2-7	CASSSGTGGHYEQYF	TGTGCCAGCAGTTCCGGGACAGGGGGTCACTACGAGCAGTACTTC
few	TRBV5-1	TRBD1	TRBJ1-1	CASRRDRGNTEAFF	TGCGCCAGCAGAAGGGACAGGGGGAACACTGAAGCTTTCTTT